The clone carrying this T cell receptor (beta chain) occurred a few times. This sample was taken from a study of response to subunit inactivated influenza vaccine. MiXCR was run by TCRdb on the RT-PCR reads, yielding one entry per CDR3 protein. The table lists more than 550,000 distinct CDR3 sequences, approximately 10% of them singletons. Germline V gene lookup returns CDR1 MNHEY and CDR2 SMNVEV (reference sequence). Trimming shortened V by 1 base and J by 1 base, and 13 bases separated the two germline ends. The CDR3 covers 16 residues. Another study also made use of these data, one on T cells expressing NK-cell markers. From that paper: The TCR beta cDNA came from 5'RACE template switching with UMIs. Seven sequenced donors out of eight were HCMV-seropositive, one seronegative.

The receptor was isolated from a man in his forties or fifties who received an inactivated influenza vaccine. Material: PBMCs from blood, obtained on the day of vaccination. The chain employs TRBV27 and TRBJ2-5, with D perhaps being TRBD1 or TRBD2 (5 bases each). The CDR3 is CASSLWSTGAQETQYF. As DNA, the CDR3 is TGTGCCAGCAGTTTATGGTCCACCGGGGCCCAAGAGACCCAGTACTTC.